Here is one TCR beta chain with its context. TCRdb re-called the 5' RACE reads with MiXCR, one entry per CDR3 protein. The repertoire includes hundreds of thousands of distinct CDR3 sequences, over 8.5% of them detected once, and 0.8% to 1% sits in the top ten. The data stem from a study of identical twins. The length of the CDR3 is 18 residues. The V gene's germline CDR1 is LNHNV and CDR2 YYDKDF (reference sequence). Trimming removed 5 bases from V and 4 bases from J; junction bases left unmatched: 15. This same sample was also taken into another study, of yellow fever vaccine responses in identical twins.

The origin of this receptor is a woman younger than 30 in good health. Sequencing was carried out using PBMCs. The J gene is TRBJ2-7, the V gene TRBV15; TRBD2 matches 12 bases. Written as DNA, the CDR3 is TGTGCCACCAGCTCAGACGAGACTAGCGGGAGAATTGTATACGAGCAGTACTTC. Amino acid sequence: CATSSDETSGRIVYEQYF. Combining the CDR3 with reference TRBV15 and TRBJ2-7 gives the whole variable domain DAMVIQNPRYQVTQFGKPVTLSCSQTLNHNVMYWYQQKSSQAPKLLFHYYDKDFNNEADTPDNFQSRRPNTSFCFLDIRSPGLGDTAMYLCATSSDETSGRIVYEQYFGPGTRLTVT.